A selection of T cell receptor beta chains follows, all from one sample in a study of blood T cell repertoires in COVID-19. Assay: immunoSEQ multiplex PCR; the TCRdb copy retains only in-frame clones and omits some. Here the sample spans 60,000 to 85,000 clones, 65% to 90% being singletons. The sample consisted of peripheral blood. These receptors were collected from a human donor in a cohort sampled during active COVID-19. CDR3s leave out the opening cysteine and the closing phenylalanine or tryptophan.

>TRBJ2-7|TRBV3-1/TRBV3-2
ASSQGSTAYEQY
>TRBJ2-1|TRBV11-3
ASSSYSSYNEQF
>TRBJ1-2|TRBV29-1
SAGPQGYYGYT
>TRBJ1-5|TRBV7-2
ASSLGLDQPQH
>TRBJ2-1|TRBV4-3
ASSPRQLAEYNEQF
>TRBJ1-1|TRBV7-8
ASSTRPRQVNTEAF
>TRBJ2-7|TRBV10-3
AISEGATYEQY
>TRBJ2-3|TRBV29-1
SVETSGASTDTQY
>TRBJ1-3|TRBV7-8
ASSLSGSGNTIY
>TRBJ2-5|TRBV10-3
AISVGSGGSQETQY
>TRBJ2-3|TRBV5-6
ASSATVGLGVDTQY
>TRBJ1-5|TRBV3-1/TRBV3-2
ASSHSEGSKH
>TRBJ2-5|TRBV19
ASSPRDRGGGETQY
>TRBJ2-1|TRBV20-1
SARDSPVQF
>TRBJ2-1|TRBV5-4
ASSFAGTVKNEQF
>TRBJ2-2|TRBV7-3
ASSAGTGNTGELF
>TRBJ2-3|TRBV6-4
ASSEGGEDTQY
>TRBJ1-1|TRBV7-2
ASSLALGRGNTEAF
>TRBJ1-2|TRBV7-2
ASSSGQGGVYGYT
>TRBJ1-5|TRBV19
ASSIVTGNQPQH
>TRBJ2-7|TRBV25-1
ASSPGSLEQY
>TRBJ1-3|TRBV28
ASRIGGSSGNTIY
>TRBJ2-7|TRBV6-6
ASSPEPGGGARTYEQY
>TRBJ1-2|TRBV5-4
ASSLRGFGYGYT
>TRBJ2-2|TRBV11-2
ASSLRAASNTGELF
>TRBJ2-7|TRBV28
ASSRSIRGQGPYEQY
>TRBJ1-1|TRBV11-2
ASSPIRQNTEAF
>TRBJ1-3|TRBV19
ASSIDRRRVENTIY
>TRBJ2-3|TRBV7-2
ASSRDRSTDTQY
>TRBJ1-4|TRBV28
ASSRTPGAGEKLF
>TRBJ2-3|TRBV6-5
ASSYSQGTDTQY
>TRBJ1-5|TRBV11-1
ASSLSRNQPQH
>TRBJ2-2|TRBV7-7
ASSVVGTSGLGNTGELF
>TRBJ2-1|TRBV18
ASSPPIRDNEQF
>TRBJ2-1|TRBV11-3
ASSIRGYTYNEQF
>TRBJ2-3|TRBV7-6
ASSLSASGSADTQY
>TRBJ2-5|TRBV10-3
AISDPQGEETQY
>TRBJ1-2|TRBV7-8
ASSPLGPNYGYT
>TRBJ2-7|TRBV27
ASSLSWQGSYEQY
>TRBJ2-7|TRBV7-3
ASSLVFRDRPSYEQY
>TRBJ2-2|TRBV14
ASSQVRAGELF
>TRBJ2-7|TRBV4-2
ASSQVSLRPYEQY
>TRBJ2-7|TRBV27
ASSLRGQTYEQY
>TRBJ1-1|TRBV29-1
SVGDRRNTEAF
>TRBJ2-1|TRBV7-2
ASSSRTSGRLSSYNEQF
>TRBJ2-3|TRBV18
ASSPPNWAPDSTDTQY
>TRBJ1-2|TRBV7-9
ASSHSNYGYT
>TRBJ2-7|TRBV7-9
ATGGNYEQY
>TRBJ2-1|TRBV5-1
ASSLKASGRVRGLYNEQF
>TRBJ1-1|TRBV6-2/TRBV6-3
ASSYKGELNTEAF
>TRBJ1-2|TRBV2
ASSSPFGTGEKGYYGYT
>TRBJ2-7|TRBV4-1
ASSQVLGADEQY
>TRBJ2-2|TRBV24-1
ATSWDSSNTGELF
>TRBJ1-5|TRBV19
ASSIGSQPQH
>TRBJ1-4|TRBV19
ASTRGGRANEKLF
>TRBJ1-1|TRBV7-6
ASSFKPGQLEGNTEAF
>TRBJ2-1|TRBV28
ASSLHGTSCL
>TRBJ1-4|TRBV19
ASSRYRDEKLF
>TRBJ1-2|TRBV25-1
ASSGNREGNYGYT
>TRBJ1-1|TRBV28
ASSPIQGWTEAF